The 7 T cell receptor beta chains below come from one sample, sequenced in a study of T cell repertoires in cytomegalovirus infection. TCRdb called the reads again in MiXCR, with one record for every CDR3 protein. The repertoire holds about 740,000 distinct CDR3 sequences, with about a third as singletons. The sequenced sample was PBMCs. Source of these receptors: a human donor in good health (CMV status not recorded). Some clones in this sample may be carry-over from other donors' samples.

This clonotype has only one observation. J is TRBJ2-2 and V is TRBV19; TRBD2 matches 8 bases. Germline V CDR1 and CDR2: LNHDA, SQIVND (reference sequence). V lost 11 bases and J lost 6; bases outside the gene matches: 8. This CDR3 is 13 amino acids long. The CDR3 nucleotides are TGTGCCGGGGGAGCGGGAGTGCCCGGGGAGCTGTTTTTT. Translated: CAGGAGVPGELFF.

This clonotype has only a few counts. V usage is TRBV28 and J usage is TRBJ1-3; D is unclear. Germline loops: CDR1 MDHEN, CDR2 SYDVKM. V lost 6 bases to trimming and J lost 3 bases, with 15 bases between them. This CDR3 is 15 amino acids long. This chain's CDR3 is CASRHMGYGGNTIYF. In DNA form, the CDR3 reads TGTGCCAGCAGACATATGGGCTACGGTGGAAACACCATATATTTT.

The V gene is TRBV28, the J gene TRBJ1-5, with D uncertain. CDR1 and CDR2 (germline): MDHEN, SYDVKM. V lost 5 bases to trimming and J lost 2 bases, with 13 bases between them. The CDR3 has 15 residues. The CDR3 coding sequence is TGTGCCAGCAGTCGTCGGGAGATGGGCAATCAGCCCCAGCATTTT. This translates into CASSRREMGNQPQHF. Looking up the rest from reference TRBV28 and TRBJ1-5 gives the full variable domain: DVKVTQSSRYLVKRTGEKVFLECVQDMDHENMFWYRQDPGLGLRLIYFSYDVKMKEKGDIPEGYSVSREKKERFSLILESASTNQTSMYLCASSRREMGNQPQHFGDGTRLSIL.

This chain connects TRBV19 to TRBJ2-1; 13 bases line up with TRBD2. The length of the CDR3 is 16 residues. Germline CDR1 LNHDA, CDR2 SQIVND (reference sequence). V lost 5 bases to trimming and J lost 4 bases; unmatched junction nucleotides: 5. The DNA for the CDR3 is TGTGCCAGTAGTGCAGGACTAGCGGGAGATTACAATGAGCAGTTCTTC. Translating it yields CASSAGLAGDYNEQFF.

On this clonotype itself: Germline and junction disagree at one end, which may indicate a read error. The chain has TRBV5-1 and TRBJ2-1; a weak D match, TRBD2 (6 bases). The CDR3 loop spans 16 amino acids. Per germline, CDR1 SGHRS and CDR2 YFSETQ. The CDR3 sequence: CASSLDSGLSYNEQCF. The CDR3 DNA sequence: TGCGCCAGCAGCTTGGATAGCGGCCTCTCCTACAATGAGCAGTGCTTC. Full variable domain (remainder filled in from reference TRBV5-1 and TRBJ2-1): KAGVTQTPRYLIKTRGQQVTLSCSPISGHRSVSWYQQTPGQGLQFLFEYFSETQRNKGNFPGRFSGRQFSNSRSEMNVSTLELGDSALYLCASSLDSGLSYNEQCFGPGTRLTVL.

This clonotype was counted only a few times. The CDR3 spells CASSNYPPGGPDTQYF. The DNA for the CDR3 is TGTGCCAGCAGCAACTACCCTCCTGGGGGACCAGATACGCAGTATTTT. The chain has TRBV28 and TRBJ2-3; D possibly uses TRBD1 or TRBD2 (5 bases each). The ends were cut back, 6 bases at V and 4 bases at J, with 20 bases in the middle. The CDR3 covers 16 residues. In germline, CDR1 is MDHEN, CDR2 SYDVKM.

In regard to this clonotype: The junction departs from germline at one end; a sequencing error may be responsible. The chain couples TRBV7-7 to TRBJ1-1; D is ambiguous. There are 13 residues in the CDR3. The germline V gene encodes CDR1 SSHAT and CDR2 FNYEAQ (reference sequence). DNA for the CDR3: TGTGCTAGCAGCGTAAATATGAACACTGAAGCTTTCTTT. It is translated as CASSVNMNTEAFF.